This T cell receptor (beta chain) was captured by sequencing in a study of T cell repertoires in ileal Crohn's disease. Study in general: The M6 sample came from neoterminal ileum during colonoscopy after surgery.

The time point: neoterminal ileum biopsy at postoperative endoscopy, about 6 months after surgery. The data were produced by immunoSEQ multiplex PCR, yet TCRdb's version contains in-frame clones alone and is incomplete. The sample lists 3,000 to 3,500 clones, more than 80% occurring once. As to this clone: What it binds is not known.

Whole-study results and caveats: Postoperative endoscopy occurred within one year, median approximately 7 months. Clonal expansions were more frequent in active smokers than non-smokers at surgery. Mucosal expansions were suggested to be mainly CD8 T cells.

Germline V CDR1 and CDR2: MNHEY, SMNVEV (reference sequence). The germline V and J ends were trimmed by 2 bases and 3 bases, with 3 bases remaining between them. The CDR3 length is 12 residues. The chain links TRBV27 to TRBJ2-3; D ambiguous. The source of this sequence is an adult with Crohn's disease. Sequenced sample: ileal tissue. The CDR3 DNA follows: TGTGCCAGCAGTTTAGGGACAGATACGCAGTATTTT. It encodes CASSLGTDTQYF.